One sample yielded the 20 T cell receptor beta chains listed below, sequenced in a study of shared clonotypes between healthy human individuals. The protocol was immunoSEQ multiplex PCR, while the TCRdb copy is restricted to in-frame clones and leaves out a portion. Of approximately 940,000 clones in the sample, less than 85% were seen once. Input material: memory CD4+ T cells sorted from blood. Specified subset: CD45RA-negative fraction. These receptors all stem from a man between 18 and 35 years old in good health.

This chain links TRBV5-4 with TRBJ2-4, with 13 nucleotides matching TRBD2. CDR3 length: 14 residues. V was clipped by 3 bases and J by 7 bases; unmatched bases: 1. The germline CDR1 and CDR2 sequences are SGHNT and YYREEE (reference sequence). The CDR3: CASSSTSGRNIQYF. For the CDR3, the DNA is TGTGCCAGCAGCTCGACTAGCGGGAGGAACATTCAGTACTTC.

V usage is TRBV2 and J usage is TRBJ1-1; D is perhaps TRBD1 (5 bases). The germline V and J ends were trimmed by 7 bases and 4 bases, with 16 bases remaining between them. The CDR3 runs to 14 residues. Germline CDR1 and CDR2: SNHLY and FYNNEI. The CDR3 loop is CASTPIGGFTEAFF. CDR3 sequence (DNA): TGTGCCAGCACCCCAATCGGGGGATTCACTGAAGCTTTCTTT. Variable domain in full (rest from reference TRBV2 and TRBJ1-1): EPEVTQTPSHQVTQMGQEVILRCVPISNHLYFYWYRQILGQKVEFLVSFYNNEISEKSEIFDDQFSVERPDGSNFTLKIRSTKLEDSAMYFCASTPIGGFTEAFFGQGTRLTVV.

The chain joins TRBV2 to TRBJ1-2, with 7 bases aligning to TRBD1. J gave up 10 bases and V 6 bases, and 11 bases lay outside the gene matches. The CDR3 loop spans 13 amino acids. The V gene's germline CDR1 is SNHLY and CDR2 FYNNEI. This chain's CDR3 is CASRGQLYRFYTF. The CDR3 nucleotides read TGTGCCAGCAGGGGACAGCTATACCGCTTCTACACCTTC.

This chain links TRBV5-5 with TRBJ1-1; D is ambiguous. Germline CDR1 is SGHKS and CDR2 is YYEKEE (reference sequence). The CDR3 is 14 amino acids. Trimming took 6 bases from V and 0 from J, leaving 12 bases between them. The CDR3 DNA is TGTGCCAGCATCCCCGAGGTAATGAACACTGAAGCTTTCTTT. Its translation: CASIPEVMNTEAFF.

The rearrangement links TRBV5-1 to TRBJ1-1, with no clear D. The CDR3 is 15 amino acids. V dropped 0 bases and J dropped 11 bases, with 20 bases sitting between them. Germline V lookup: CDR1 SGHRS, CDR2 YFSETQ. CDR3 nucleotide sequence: TGCGCCAGCAGCTTGGGCCCCACCGGGGTGGGGTCGGCTTTCTTT. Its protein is CASSLGPTGVGSAFF. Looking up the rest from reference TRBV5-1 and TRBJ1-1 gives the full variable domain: KAGVTQTPRYLIKTRGQQVTLSCSPISGHRSVSWYQQTPGQGLQFLFEYFSETQRNKGNFPGRFSGRQFSNSRSEMNVSTLELGDSALYLCASSLGPTGVGSAFFGQGTRLTVV.

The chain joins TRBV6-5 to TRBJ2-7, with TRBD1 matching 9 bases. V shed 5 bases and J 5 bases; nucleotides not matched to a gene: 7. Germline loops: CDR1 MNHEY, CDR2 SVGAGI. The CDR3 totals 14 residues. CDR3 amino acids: CASSRGQGFNEQYF. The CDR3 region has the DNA TGTGCCAGCAGTAGGGGACAGGGTTTTAACGAGCAGTACTTC.

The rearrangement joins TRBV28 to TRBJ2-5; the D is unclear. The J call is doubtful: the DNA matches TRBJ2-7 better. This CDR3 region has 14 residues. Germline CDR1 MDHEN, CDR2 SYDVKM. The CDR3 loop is CASRVGPSSYEQYF. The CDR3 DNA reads TGTGCCAGCAGAGTCGGTCCCTCTTCCTACGAGCAGTACTTC.

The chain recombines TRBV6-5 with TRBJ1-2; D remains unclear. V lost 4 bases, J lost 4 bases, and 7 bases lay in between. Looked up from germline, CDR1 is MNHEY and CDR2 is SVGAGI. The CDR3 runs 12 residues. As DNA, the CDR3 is TGTGCCAGCAGTTCCCAGTCCTATGGCTACACCTTC. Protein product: CASSSQSYGYTF.

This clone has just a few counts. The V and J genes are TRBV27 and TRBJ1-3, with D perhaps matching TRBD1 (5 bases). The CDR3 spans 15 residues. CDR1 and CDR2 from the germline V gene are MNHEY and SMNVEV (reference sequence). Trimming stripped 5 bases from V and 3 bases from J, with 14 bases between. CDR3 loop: CASSPAGGNGNTIYF. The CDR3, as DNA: TGTGCCAGCAGTCCGGCGGGGGGTAATGGAAACACCATATATTTT.

This chain's CDR3 is CASSDQAGGQRDTQYF. The DNA for the CDR3 is TGCGCCAGCAGTGACCAAGCGGGGGGCCAGCGGGATACGCAGTATTTT. The chain combines TRBV10-1 with TRBJ2-3, with 9 bases aligning to TRBD2. V gave up 3 bases and J gave up 6 bases; unmatched junction bases: 10. This CDR3 region has 16 residues. Germline values: CDR1 WNHNN, CDR2 SYGVQD (reference sequence).

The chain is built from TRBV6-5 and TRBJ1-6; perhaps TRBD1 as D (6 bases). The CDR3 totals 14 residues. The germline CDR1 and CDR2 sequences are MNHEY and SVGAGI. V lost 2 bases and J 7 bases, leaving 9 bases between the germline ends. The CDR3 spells CASSYGGRNSPLHF. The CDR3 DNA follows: TGTGCCAGCAGTTACGGGGGCAGGAATTCACCCCTCCACTTT.

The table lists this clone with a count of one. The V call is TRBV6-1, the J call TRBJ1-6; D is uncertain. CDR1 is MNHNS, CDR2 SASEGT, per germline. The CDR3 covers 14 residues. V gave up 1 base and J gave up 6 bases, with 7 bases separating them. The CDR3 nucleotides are TGTGCCAGCAGTGAAGGACGCAGTAATTCACCCCTCCACTTT. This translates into CASSEGRSNSPLHF.

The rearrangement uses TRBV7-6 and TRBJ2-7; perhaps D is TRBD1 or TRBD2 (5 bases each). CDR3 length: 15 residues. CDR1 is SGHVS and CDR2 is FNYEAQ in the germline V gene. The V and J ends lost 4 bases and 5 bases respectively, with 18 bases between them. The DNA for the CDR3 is TGTGCCAGCAGCTCAGTAGGGACCGTCCCCGACGAGCAGTACTTC. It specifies CASSSVGTVPDEQYF.

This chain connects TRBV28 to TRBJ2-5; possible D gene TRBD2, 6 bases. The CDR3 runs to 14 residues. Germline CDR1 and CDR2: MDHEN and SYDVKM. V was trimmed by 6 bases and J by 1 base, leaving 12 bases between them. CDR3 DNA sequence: TGTGCCAGCAGGACCGGGACTCCCCAAGAGACCCAGTACTTC. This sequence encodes CASRTGTPQETQYF.

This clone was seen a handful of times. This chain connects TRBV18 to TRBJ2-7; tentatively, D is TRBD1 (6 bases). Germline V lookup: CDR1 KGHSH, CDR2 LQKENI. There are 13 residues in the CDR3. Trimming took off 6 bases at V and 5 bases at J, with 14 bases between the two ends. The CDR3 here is CASSTQTGNEQYF. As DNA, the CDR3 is TGTGCCAGCTCCACCCAGACAGGAAACGAGCAGTACTTC.

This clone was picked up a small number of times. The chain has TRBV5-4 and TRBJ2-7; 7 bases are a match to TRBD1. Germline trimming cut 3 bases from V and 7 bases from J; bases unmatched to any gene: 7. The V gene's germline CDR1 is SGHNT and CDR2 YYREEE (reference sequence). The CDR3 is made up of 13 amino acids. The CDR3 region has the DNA TGTGCCAGCAGCTCGCCGGACAGGCGGGAGCAGTACTTC. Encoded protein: CASSSPDRREQYF. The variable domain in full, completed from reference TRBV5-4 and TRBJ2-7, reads ETGVTQSPTHLIKTRGQQVTLRCSSQSGHNTVSWYQQALGQGPQFIFQYYREEENGRGNFPPRFSGLQFPNYSSELNVNALELDDSALYLCASSSPDRREQYFGPGTRLTVT.

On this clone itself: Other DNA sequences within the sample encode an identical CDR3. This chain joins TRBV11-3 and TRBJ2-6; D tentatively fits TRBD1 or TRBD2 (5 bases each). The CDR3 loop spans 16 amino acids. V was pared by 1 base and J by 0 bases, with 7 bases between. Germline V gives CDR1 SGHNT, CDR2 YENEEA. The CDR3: CASSLVGGSGANVLTF. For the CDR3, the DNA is TGTGCCAGCAGCTTAGTTGGGGGCTCTGGGGCCAACGTCCTGACTTTC.

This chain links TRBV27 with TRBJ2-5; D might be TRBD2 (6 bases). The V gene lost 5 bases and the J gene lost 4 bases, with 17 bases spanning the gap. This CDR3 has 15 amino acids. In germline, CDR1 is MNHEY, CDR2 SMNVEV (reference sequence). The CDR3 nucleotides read TGTGCCAGCAGTCTGCAGGGACTGCCGGGAGAGACCCAGTACTTC. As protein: CASSLQGLPGETQYF.

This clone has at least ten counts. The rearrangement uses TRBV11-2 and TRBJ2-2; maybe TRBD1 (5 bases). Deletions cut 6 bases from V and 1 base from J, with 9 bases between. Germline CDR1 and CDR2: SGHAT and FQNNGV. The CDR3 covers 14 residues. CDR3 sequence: CASSYTGNTGELFF. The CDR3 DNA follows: TGTGCCAGCAGTTATACAGGGAACACCGGGGAGCTGTTTTTT. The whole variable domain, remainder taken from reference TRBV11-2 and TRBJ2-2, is EAGVAQSPRYKIIEKRQSVAFWCNPISGHATLYWYQQILGQGPKLLIQFQNNGVVDDSQLPKDRFSAERLKGVDSTLKIQPAKLEDSAVYLCASSYTGNTGELFFGEGSRLTVL.

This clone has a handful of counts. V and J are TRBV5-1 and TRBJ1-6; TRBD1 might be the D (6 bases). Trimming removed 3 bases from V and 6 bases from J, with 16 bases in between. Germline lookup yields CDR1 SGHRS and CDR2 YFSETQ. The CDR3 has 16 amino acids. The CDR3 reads CASSWVGGVGNSPLHF. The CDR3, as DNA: TGCGCCAGCAGCTGGGTCGGGGGCGTCGGTAATTCACCCCTCCACTTT.